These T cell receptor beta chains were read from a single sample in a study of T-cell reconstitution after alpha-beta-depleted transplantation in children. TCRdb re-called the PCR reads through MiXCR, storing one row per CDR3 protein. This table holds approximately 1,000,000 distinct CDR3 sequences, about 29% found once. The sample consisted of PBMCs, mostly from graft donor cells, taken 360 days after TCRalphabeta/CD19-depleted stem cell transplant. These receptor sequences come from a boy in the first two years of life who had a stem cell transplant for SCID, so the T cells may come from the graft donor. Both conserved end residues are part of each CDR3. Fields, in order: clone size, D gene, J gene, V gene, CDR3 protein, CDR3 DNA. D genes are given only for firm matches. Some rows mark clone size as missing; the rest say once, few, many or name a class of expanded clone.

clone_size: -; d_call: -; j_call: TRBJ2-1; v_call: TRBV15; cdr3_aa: CATSRGPTGSYNEQFF; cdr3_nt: TGTGCCACCAGCAGAGGCCCGACGGGCTCCTACAATGAGCAGTTCTTC
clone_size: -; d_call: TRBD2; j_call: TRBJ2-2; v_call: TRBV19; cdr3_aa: CASSIVLAGDTGELFF; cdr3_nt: TGTGCCAGTAGTATAGTTCTAGCGGGGGACACCGGGGAGCTGTTTTTT
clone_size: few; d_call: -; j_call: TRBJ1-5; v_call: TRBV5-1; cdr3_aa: CASSLGNGQPQHF; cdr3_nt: TGCGCCAGCAGCTTGGGAAATGGACAGCCCCAGCATTTT
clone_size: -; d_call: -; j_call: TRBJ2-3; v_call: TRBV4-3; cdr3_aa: CASSQDVQLGRTSSTDTQYF; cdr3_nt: TGCGCCAGCAGCCAAGATGTTCAATTAGGACGGACGTCTAGCACAGATACGCAGTATTTT
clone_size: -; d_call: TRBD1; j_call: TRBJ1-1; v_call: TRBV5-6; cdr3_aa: CASKTGGAILEAFF; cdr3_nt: TGTGCCAGCAAGACAGGGGGCGCGATCCTTGAAGCTTTCTTT
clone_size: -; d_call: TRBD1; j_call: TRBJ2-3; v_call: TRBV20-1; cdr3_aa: CSAPAPQGVMDTQYF; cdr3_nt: TGCAGTGCCCCGGCCCCACAGGGGGTAATGGATACGCAGTATTTT
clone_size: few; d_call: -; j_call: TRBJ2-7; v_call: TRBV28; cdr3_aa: CASSLMRSYEQYF; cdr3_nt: TGTGCCAGCAGTTTAATGCGCTCCTACGAGCAGTACTTC
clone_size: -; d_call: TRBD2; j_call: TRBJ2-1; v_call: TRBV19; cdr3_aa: CASSRTSGGPGYEQFF; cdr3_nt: TGTGCCAGTAGTCGCACTAGCGGGGGGCCTGGATATGAGCAGTTCTTC
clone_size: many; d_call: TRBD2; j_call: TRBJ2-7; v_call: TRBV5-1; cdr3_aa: CASSPSPSLGGEQYF; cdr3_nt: TGCGCCAGCAGCCCGAGCCCCTCACTCGGGGGGGAGCAGTACTTC
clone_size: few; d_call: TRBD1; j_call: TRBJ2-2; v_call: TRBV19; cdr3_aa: CATNPDRSNGELFF; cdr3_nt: TGTGCCACCAACCCGGACAGGTCAAACGGGGAGCTGTTTTTT
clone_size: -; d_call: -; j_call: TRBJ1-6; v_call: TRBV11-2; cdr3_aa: CASSLNGRTRNSPLHF; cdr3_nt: TGTGCCAGCAGCTTAAACGGACGGACGAGGAATTCACCCCTCCACTTT
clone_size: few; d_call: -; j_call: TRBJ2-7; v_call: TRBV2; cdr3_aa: CASIRRGDEQYF; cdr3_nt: TGTGCCAGCATCAGAAGGGGGGACGAGCAGTACTTC
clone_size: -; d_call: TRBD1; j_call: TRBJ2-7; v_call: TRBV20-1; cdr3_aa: CSARSTGGLYEQYF; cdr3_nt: TGCAGTGCTAGATCGACAGGGGGTTTGTACGAGCAGTACTTC
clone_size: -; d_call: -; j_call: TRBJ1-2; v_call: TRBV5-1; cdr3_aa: CASSPGGDGYTF; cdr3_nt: TGCGCCAGCAGCCCGGGGGGCGATGGCTACACCTTC
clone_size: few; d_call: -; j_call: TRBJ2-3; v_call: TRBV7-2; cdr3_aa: CASSLLHLTDTQYF; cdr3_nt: TGTGCCAGCAGCCTCCTCCATCTCACAGATACGCAGTATTTT
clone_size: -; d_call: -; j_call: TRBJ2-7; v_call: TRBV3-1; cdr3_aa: CASSRDWYEQYF; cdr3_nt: TGTGCCAGCAGCCGCGACTGGTACGAGCAGTACTTC